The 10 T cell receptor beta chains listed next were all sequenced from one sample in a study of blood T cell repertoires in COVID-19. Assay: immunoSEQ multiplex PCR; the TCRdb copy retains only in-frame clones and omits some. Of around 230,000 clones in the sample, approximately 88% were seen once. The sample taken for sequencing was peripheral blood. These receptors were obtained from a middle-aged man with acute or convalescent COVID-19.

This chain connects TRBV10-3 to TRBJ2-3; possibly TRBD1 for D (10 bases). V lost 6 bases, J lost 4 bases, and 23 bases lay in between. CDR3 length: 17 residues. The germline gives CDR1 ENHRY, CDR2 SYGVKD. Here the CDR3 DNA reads TGTGCCATCAGGGACAGGGGGTTTCAGCGGGAGGCAGATACGCAGTATTTT. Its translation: CAIRDRGFQREADTQYF.

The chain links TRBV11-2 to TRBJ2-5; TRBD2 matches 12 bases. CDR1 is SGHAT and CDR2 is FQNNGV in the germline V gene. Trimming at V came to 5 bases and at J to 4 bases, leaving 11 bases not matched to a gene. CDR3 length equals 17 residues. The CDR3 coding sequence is TGTGCCAGCAGCCCAATGACTAGCGGGAGTATTGGAGAGACCCAGTACTTC. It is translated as CASSPMTSGSIGETQYF.

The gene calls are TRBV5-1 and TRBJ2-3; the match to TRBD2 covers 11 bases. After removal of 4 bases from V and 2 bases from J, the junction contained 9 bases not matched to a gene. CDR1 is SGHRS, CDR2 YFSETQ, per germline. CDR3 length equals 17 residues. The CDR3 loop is CASSPNVAGGPTDTQYF. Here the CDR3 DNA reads TGCGCCAGCAGCCCCAACGTAGCGGGAGGGCCCACAGATACGCAGTATTTT.

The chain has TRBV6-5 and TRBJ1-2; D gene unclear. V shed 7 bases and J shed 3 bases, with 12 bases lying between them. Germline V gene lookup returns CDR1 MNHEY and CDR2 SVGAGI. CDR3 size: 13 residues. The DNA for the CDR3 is TGTGCCAGCACGGGTCAGCCTTACTATGGCTACACCTTC. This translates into CASTGQPYYGYTF.

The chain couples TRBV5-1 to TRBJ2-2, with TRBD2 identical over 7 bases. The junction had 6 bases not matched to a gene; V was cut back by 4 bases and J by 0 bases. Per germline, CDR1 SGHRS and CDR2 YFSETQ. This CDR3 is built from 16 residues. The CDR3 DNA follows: TGCGCCAGCAGCCCGGGGGGTCCGGCGAACACCGGGGAGCTGTTTTTT. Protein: CASSPGGPANTGELFF. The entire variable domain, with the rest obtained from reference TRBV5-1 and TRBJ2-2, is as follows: KAGVTQTPRYLIKTRGQQVTLSCSPISGHRSVSWYQQTPGQGLQFLFEYFSETQRNKGNFPGRFSGRQFSNSRSEMNVSTLELGDSALYLCASSPGGPANTGELFFGEGSRLTVL.

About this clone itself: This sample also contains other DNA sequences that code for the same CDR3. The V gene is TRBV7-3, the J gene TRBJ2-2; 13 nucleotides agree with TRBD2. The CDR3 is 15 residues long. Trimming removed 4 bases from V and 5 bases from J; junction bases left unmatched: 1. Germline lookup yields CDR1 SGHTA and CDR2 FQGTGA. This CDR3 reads CASSSGLAGTGELFF. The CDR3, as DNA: TGTGCCAGCAGCTCGGGACTAGCGGGGACCGGGGAGCTGTTTTTT.

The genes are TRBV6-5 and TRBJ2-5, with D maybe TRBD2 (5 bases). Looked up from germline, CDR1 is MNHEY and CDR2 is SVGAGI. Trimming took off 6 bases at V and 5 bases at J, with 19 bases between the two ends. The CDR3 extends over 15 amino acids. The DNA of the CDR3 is TGTGCCAGCAGACTTCAAAACGGGGATTGGGAGACCCAGTACTTC. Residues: CASRLQNGDWETQYF.

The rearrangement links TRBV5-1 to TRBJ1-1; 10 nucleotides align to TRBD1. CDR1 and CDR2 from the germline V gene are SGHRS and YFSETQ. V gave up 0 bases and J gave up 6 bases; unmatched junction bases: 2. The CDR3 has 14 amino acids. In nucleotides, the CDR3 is TGCGCCAGCAGCTTGGGGGGACAGGGGTCTGAAGCTTTCTTT. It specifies CASSLGGQGSEAFF. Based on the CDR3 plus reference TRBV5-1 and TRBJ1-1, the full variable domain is KAGVTQTPRYLIKTRGQQVTLSCSPISGHRSVSWYQQTPGQGLQFLFEYFSETQRNKGNFPGRFSGRQFSNSRSEMNVSTLELGDSALYLCASSLGGQGSEAFFGQGTRLTVV.

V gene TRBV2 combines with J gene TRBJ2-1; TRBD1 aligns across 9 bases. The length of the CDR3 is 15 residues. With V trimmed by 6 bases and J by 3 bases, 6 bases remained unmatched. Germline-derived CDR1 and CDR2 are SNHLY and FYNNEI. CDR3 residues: CASRKETGGYNEQFF. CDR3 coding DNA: TGTGCCAGCAGGAAGGAGACAGGGGGCTACAATGAGCAGTTCTTC.

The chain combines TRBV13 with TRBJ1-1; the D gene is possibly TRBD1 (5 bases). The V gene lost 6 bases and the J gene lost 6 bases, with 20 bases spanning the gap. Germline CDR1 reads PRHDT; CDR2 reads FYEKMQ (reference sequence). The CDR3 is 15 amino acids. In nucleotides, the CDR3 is TGTGCCAGCAGATCGACCGACCAGACAGTTCCTGAAGCTTTCTTT. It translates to CASRSTDQTVPEAFF.